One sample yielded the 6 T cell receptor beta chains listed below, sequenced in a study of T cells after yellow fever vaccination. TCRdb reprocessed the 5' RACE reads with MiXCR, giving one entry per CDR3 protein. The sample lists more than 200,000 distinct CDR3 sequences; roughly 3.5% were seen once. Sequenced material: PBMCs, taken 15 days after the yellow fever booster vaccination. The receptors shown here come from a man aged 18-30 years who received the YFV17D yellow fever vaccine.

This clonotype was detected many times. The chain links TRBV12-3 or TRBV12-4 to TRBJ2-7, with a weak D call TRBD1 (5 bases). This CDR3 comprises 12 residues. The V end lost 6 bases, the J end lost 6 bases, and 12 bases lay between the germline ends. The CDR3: CASSPQVVEQYF. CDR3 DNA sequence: TGTGCCAGCAGCCCACAGGTCGTCGAGCAGTACTTC.

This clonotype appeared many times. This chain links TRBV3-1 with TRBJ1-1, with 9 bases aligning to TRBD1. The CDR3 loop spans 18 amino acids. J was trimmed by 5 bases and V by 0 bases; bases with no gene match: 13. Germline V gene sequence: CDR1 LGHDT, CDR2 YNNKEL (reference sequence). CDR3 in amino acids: CASSQEVRTGVGGTEAFF. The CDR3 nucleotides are TGTGCCAGCAGCCAAGAGGTTAGGACAGGGGTTGGAGGGACTGAAGCTTTCTTT.

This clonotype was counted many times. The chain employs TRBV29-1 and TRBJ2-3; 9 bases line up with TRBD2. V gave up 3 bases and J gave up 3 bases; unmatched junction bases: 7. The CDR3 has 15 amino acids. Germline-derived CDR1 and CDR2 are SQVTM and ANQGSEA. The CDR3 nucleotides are TGCAGCGTTGAGGACATGCGGGGGGGGACAGATACGCAGTATTTT. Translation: CSVEDMRGGTDTQYF.

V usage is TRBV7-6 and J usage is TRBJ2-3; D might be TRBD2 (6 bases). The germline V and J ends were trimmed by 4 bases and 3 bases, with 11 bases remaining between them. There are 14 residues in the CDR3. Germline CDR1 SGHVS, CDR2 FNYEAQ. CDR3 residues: CASSSYAGTDTQYF. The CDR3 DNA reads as TGTGCCAGCAGCTCCTACGCGGGAACAGATACGCAGTATTTT. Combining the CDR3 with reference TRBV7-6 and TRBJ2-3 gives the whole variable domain GAGVSQSPRYKVTKRGQDVALRCDPISGHVSLYWYRQALGQGPEFLTYFNYEAQQDKSGLPNDRFSAERPEGSISTLTIQRTEQRDSAMYRCASSSYAGTDTQYFGPGTRLTVL.

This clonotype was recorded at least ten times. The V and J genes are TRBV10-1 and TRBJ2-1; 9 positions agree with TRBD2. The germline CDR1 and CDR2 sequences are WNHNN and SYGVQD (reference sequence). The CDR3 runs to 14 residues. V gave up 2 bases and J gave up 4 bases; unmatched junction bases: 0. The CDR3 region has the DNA TGCGCCAGCAGTGAGAGCGGGGGGTACAATGAGCAGTTCTTC. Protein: CASSESGGYNEQFF.

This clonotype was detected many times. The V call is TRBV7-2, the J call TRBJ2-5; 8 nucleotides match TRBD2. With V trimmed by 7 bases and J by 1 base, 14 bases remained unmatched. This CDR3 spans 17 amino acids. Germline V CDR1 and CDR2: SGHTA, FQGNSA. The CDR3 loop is CASNGGAGGGPQETQYF. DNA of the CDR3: TGTGCCAGCAATGGGGGAGCGGGCGGGGGGCCCCAAGAGACCCAGTACTTC.